A single sample is the source of the 15 T cell receptor beta chains below, sequenced in a study of CD8+CD57+ T cells in acquired aplastic anemia. Genomic DNA constituted the template upon which TCR beta VDJ and CDR3 profiling was performed. TCRdb used MiXCR to reprocess the reads, holding one entry per CDR3 protein. The repertoire includes about 180,000 distinct CDR3 sequences, 46% of them detected once, and approximately 3% sits in the top ten. The sequenced sample consisted of sorted CD4+, CD8+, or CD8+CD57+ T cells (not recorded which) from PBMCs. The origin of the receptors is a human donor in good health.

This clonotype was recorded a few times. Its ends do not fully match the called genes, so a read error is possible. The genes are TRBV9 and TRBJ2-3; weak D call: TRBD1 (6 bases). Germline V CDR1 and CDR2: SGDLS, YYNGEE. The CDR3 is 13 residues long. CDR3 coding DNA: TGTGCCAGCAGTGAACAGGGCACAGACACGCAGTATTTT. The encoded protein is CASSEQGTDTQYF.

The chain combines TRBV15 with TRBJ1-2; D is uncertain. CDR1 is LNHNV and CDR2 is YYDKDF in the germline V gene (reference sequence). The CDR3 is made up of 14 amino acids. Trimming stripped 2 bases from V and 6 bases from J, with 13 bases between. CDR3 sequence: CATSRSLERDGYTF. CDR3 coding DNA: TGTGCCACCAGCAGAAGTCTTGAAAGGGATGGCTACACCTTC.

This clonotype was seen once. A read error may account for a junction end that differs from germline. This chain joins TRBV7-7 and TRBJ2-5, with 7 nucleotides matching TRBD2. Germline CDR1 is SSHAT and CDR2 is FNYEAQ (reference sequence). The CDR3 runs 14 residues. The CDR3 sequence: CASSLKGRVETQYF. The DNA of the CDR3 is TGTGCTAGCAGCTTAAAGGGGAGGGTGGAGACCCAGTACTTC.

This clonotype has at least ten counts. The CDR3 is CSASHSGRALQETQYF. The CDR3 DNA follows: TGCAGTGCTAGTCACAGCGGGCGAGCCCTCCAAGAGACCCAGTACTTC. V gene TRBV20-1 combines with J gene TRBJ2-5; possible D gene TRBD2, 6 bases. The CDR3 sequence is 16 residues long. Trimming shortened V by 3 bases and J by 1 base, and 18 bases separated the two germline ends. CDR1 and CDR2 (germline): DFQATT, SNEGSKA (reference sequence).

The chain uses TRBV7-6 and TRBJ2-1; D call uncertain. V lost 5 bases to trimming and J lost 5 bases, with 16 bases between them. This CDR3 is built from 15 residues. Germline CDR1 and CDR2: SGHVS and FNYEAQ. DNA of the CDR3: TGTGCCAGCAGCCAAAGCATGGACCAAGACAATGAGCAGTTCTTC. As protein: CASSQSMDQDNEQFF.

The sample holds many counts of this clonotype. This sequence joins TRBV12-5 and TRBJ2-3; D perhaps matches TRBD2 (5 bases). The CDR3 consists of 15 residues. Trimming removed 1 base from V and 0 bases from J, with 8 bases in between. CDR1 LGHNT and CDR2 FRNRAP come from the germline V gene. This CDR3 is CASGLGEGSTDTQYF. The CDR3 DNA is TGTGCTAGTGGTTTGGGTGAGGGCAGCACAGATACGCAGTATTTT.

This clonotype has a count of ten or more. The J gene is TRBJ1-1, the V gene TRBV7-6, with unresolved D. The germline CDR1 and CDR2 sequences are SGHVS and FNYEAQ. The V end was cut by 4 bases, the J end by 10 bases, with 22 bases between. The CDR3 length is 15 residues. In DNA form, the CDR3 reads TGTGCCAGCAGCTCCCGATTGGGCCCTGGCGTCGGAGCTTTCTTT. This translates into CASSSRLGPGVGAFF. The full variable domain, rest sourced from reference TRBV7-6 and TRBJ1-1, is GAGVSQSPRYKVTKRGQDVALRCDPISGHVSLYWYRQALGQGPEFLTYFNYEAQQDKSGLPNDRFSAERPEGSISTLTIQRTEQRDSAMYRCASSSRLGPGVGAFFGQGTRLTVV.

There are many counts of this clonotype. The J gene is TRBJ2-7, the V gene TRBV19; the match to TRBD2 covers 7 bases. Trimming at V came to 10 bases and at J to 5 bases, leaving 14 bases not matched to a gene. The germline gives CDR1 LNHDA, CDR2 SQIVND (reference sequence). This CDR3 comprises 14 residues. This chain's CDR3 is CATKVRSGNHEQYF. CDR3 DNA: TGTGCCACCAAGGTGAGAAGCGGGAACCACGAGCAGTACTTC.

The rearrangement joins TRBV2 to TRBJ2-7; no firm D call. The CDR3 spans 12 residues. V was clipped by 5 bases and J by 1 base, with 6 bases between them. Germline CDR1 is SNHLY and CDR2 is FYNNEI. CDR3 bases: TGTGCCAGCAGTACCCTTTCCTACGAGCAGTACTTC. This sequence encodes CASSTLSYEQYF.

J is TRBJ1-2 and V is TRBV20-1; D unclear. V dropped 5 bases and J dropped 7 bases, with 11 bases sitting between them. Germline CDR1 and CDR2: DFQATT and SNEGSKA (reference sequence). The CDR3 sequence is 11 residues long. The CDR3 region has the DNA TGCAGTGCTTACGAGGGCATTGGCTACACCTTC. Its translation: CSAYEGIGYTF.

Concerning this clonotype itself: Without the conserved terminal phenylalanine or tryptophan, this CDR3 likely stems from a read error. V gene TRBV19 combines with J gene TRBJ1-2, with D hard to call. The V gene lost 4 bases and the J gene lost 3 bases, with 12 bases spanning the gap. This CDR3 is built from 14 residues. The V gene's germline CDR1 is LNHDA and CDR2 SQIVND (reference sequence). The CDR3 DNA reads TGTGCCAGTAGTACATCCTCGTCCGACTATGGCTACACCCTC. The encoded protein is CASSTSSSDYGYTL.

This chain connects TRBV5-1 to TRBJ2-3, with TRBD1 as a possible D gene (5 bases). The ends were cut back, 4 bases at V and 4 bases at J, with 10 bases in the middle. Per germline, CDR1 SGHRS and CDR2 YFSETQ. This CDR3 is built from 13 residues. CDR3: CASSDGASDTQYF. The CDR3 DNA sequence: TGCGCCAGCAGCGATGGGGCATCAGATACGCAGTATTTT.

This clonotype was seen more than once but under ten times. The chain recombines TRBV18 with TRBJ1-2; D is unresolved. CDR1 KGHSH and CDR2 LQKENI come from the germline V gene. V lost 3 bases, J lost 3 bases, and 17 bases lay in between. The CDR3 is 16 amino acids. The CDR3 region is CASSPERRGFDYGYTF. The CDR3 DNA sequence: TGTGCCAGCTCACCCGAACGGCGGGGTTTCGACTATGGCTACACCTTC.

This clonotype was seen at least ten times. This sequence joins TRBV19 and TRBJ2-6; possibly TRBD1 for D (5 bases). V shed 9 bases and J shed 3 bases, with 18 bases lying between them. The CDR3 extends over 16 amino acids. Looked up from germline, CDR1 is LNHDA and CDR2 is SQIVND (reference sequence). The chain's CDR3 is CASKPTGSGGANVLTF. The CDR3 DNA sequence: TGTGCCAGCAAACCAACAGGATCTGGTGGGGCCAACGTCCTGACTTTC.

This clonotype has ten or more counts. The CDR3 protein is CASSLAGSSYNEQFF. The CDR3 DNA is TGTGCCAGCAGCTTAGCGGGTAGCTCCTACAATGAGCAGTTCTTC. This chain uses TRBV7-2 with TRBJ2-1; no reliable D call. The germline V and J ends were trimmed by 0 bases and 0 bases, with 6 bases remaining between them. Germline values: CDR1 SGHTA, CDR2 FQGNSA. This CDR3 spans 15 amino acids.